The 20 T cell receptor beta chains below all came from one sample that was sequenced in a study of blood T cell repertoires in COVID-19. Assay: immunoSEQ multiplex PCR; the TCRdb copy retains only in-frame clones and omits some. The data show under 300,000 clones, under 85% seen once. What was sequenced was peripheral blood. All receptors come from a man aged 25-45 years who had recovered from COVID-19.

The chain has TRBV10-3 and TRBJ1-1; 8 bases agree with TRBD1. CDR3 length: 15 residues. V lost 4 bases, J lost 1 base, and 5 bases stayed unmatched. Germline CDR1 reads ENHRY; CDR2 reads SYGVKD. The chain's CDR3 is CAISGPGQENTEAFF. CDR3 bases: TGTGCCATCAGTGGGCCGGGACAGGAGAACACTGAAGCTTTCTTT.

The CDR3 bases are TGCGCCAGCAGCTATACCGGGACAGGGAGCGGTGAGCAGTTCTTC. Its translation: CASSYTGTGSGEQFF. The chain links TRBV5-1 to TRBJ2-1, with TRBD1 matching 9 bases. V lost 3 bases, J lost 9 bases, and 10 bases stayed unmatched. The CDR3 has 15 amino acids. Germline assignment: CDR1 SGHRS and CDR2 YFSETQ.

This clone was counted only a few times. This chain joins TRBV7-8 and TRBJ1-1; D ambiguous. CDR3 length: 18 amino acids. Deletions cut 1 base from V and 6 bases from J, with 24 bases between. CDR1 is SGHVS, CDR2 FQNEAQ, per germline. CDR3 sequence (DNA): TGTGCCAGCAGCTTAGGATTTGGGAGTACAAATAGAAACGCTGAAGCTTTCTTT. Translating it yields CASSLGFGSTNRNAEAFF.

V usage is TRBV28 and J usage is TRBJ2-3; TRBD2 matches at 9 bases. Germline lookup yields CDR1 MDHEN and CDR2 SYDVKM. The CDR3 runs to 17 residues. Trimming took 6 bases from V and 0 from J; bases not matched to a gene: 10. The CDR3 nucleotides read TGTGCCAGCAGCCTAAACTACCTAGCGGGGAGCACAGATACGCAGTATTTT. It translates to CASSLNYLAGSTDTQYF.

J is TRBJ2-7 and V is TRBV5-5; TRBD1 aligns across 7 bases. Looked up from germline, CDR1 is SGHKS and CDR2 is YYEKEE (reference sequence). CDR3 length: 12 residues. Losses at the gene ends were 5 bases for V and 6 bases for J; bases not matched to a gene: 5. CDR3 in DNA: TGTGCCAGCAGTTACACAGGGGCCGAGCAGTACGTC. This sequence encodes CASSYTGAEQYV.

The rearrangement uses TRBV6-6 and TRBJ2-3, with a possible D match to TRBD2 (5 bases). CDR1 and CDR2 (germline): MNHNY, SVGAGI (reference sequence). V lost 5 bases and J lost 4, with 10 bases in between. This CDR3 is built from 13 residues. CDR3 amino acids: CASSIRLPDTQYF. CDR3 bases: TGTGCCAGCAGTATCCGACTACCAGATACGCAGTATTTT.

The rearrangement uses TRBV3-1 (or the pseudogene TRBV3-2) and TRBJ1-4, with TRBD1 identical over 9 bases. Germline V gene data show CDR1 as LGHDT and CDR2 as YNNKEL (reference sequence). The CDR3 totals 15 residues. The ends lost 5 bases at V and 11 bases at J; junction bases unmatched: 12. The CDR3 protein is CASSNLYRGRRKLFF. CDR3 sequence (DNA): TGTGCCAGCAGCAACCTATACAGGGGGCGGCGGAAACTGTTTTTT.

As regards this clone: The junction departs from germline at one end; a sequencing error may be responsible. This rearrangement joins TRBV9 to TRBJ1-2; TRBD1 matches 9 bases. The CDR3 totals 11 residues. Germline values: CDR1 SGDLS, CDR2 YYNGEE. The CDR3 spells CLTGGAFGYTF. CDR3 coding DNA: TGCCTAACAGGGGGCGCTTTTGGCTACACCTTC. The complete variable domain, with remaining parts taken from reference TRBV9 and TRBJ1-2, reads DSGVTQTPKHLITATGQRVTLRCSPRSGDLSVYWYQQSLDQGLQFLIQYYNGEERAKGNILERFSAQQFPDLHSELNLSSLELGDSALYFCLTGGAFGYTFGSGTRLTVV.

The rearrangement links TRBV5-1 to TRBJ2-1; TRBD1 matches at 7 bases. V trimming: 4 bases; J trimming: 9 bases; junction bases outside the gene matches: 7. The CDR3 consists of 13 residues. CDR1 is SGHRS, CDR2 YFSETQ, per germline. The DNA for the CDR3 is TGCGCCAGCAGCCCCACACAGGGGACTGAGCAGTTCTTC. It is translated as CASSPTQGTEQFF.

This chain connects TRBV19 to TRBJ1-1; D ambiguous. Trimming took 6 bases from V and 2 from J, leaving 10 bases between them. Germline CDR1 and CDR2: LNHDA and SQIVND (reference sequence). The CDR3 sequence is 13 residues long. CDR3 residues: CASRYRVNTEAFF. The CDR3, as DNA: TGTGCCAGTAGGTACCGGGTCAACACTGAAGCTTTCTTT. Complete variable domain (other parts from reference TRBV19 and TRBJ1-1): DGGITQSPKYLFRKEGQNVTLSCEQNLNHDAMYWYRQDPGQGLRLIYYSQIVNDFQKGDIAEGYSVSREKKESFPLTVTSAQKNPTAFYLCASRYRVNTEAFFGQGTRLTVV.

This clone was found once. CDR3 coding DNA: TGTGCCAGCAGCGACTCGCCCGGGGGGGAGCTGTTTTTT. Protein product: CASSDSPGGELFF. The chain links TRBV13 to TRBJ2-2; D not resolved. The CDR3 runs 13 residues. With 5 bases removed from V and 8 bases from J, the gap between germline ends came to 12 bases. Germline CDR1 reads PRHDT; CDR2 reads FYEKMQ (reference sequence).

The genes are TRBV5-4 and TRBJ2-6, with 7 nucleotides matching TRBD1. Trimming cost V 4 bases and J 0 bases; bases outside gene matches: 7. CDR1 is SGHNT, CDR2 YYREEE, per germline (reference sequence). This CDR3 has 17 amino acids. The DNA for the CDR3 is TGTGCCAGCAGCAAAGGGACAGAATACTCTGGGGCCAACGTCCTGACTTTC. Protein: CASSKGTEYSGANVLTF.

The chain couples TRBV19 to TRBJ1-2; TRBD1 is a possible D gene (5 bases). The CDR3 consists of 15 residues. Germline V gene sequence: CDR1 LNHDA, CDR2 SQIVND (reference sequence). V lost 3 bases, J lost 3 bases, and 14 bases lay in between. CDR3 sequence reads: CASSISPRVDYGYTF. The CDR3 coding sequence is TGTGCCAGTAGTATTTCGCCCAGGGTAGACTATGGCTACACCTTC.

The chain uses TRBV18 and TRBJ2-2, with 10 bases fitting TRBD1. J lost 1 base, V lost 4 bases, and 3 bases had no gene match. Per the germline V gene, CDR1 is KGHSH and CDR2 is LQKENI. The CDR3 consists of 16 residues. The CDR3 sequence: CASSRDRGENTGELFF. CDR3 nucleotide sequence: TGTGCCAGCTCACGGGACAGGGGCGAGAACACCGGGGAGCTGTTTTTT. The full variable domain, rest sourced from reference TRBV18 and TRBJ2-2, is NAGVMQNPRHLVRRRGQEARLRCSPMKGHSHVYWYRQLPEEGLKFMVYLQKENIIDESGMPKERFSAEFPKEGPSILRIQQVVRGDSAAYFCASSRDRGENTGELFFGEGSRLTVL.

The rearrangement links TRBV19 to TRBJ1-4; a weak D match, TRBD1 (6 bases). V was trimmed by 8 bases and J by 8 bases, leaving 12 bases between them. The CDR3 contains 12 residues. Looked up from germline, CDR1 is LNHDA and CDR2 is SQIVND (reference sequence). Here the CDR3 DNA reads TGTGCCAGTCGGGACAACTTAGAAAAACTGTTTTTT. As protein: CASRDNLEKLFF.

This sequence joins TRBV20-1 and TRBJ2-3; 9 nucleotides agree with TRBD2. There are 15 residues in the CDR3. CDR1 and CDR2 from the germline V gene are DFQATT and SNEGSKA (reference sequence). Unmatched junction bases numbered 9, after V lost 3 bases and J lost 5 bases. The DNA of the CDR3 is TGCAGTGCTAGTCGCGGCGGGGGGGCGAAAGATACGCAGTATTTT. Translation gives CSASRGGGAKDTQYF.

The V and J genes are TRBV7-3 and TRBJ2-3; no definite D call. CDR3 length equals 14 residues. Germline V gene sequence: CDR1 SGHTA, CDR2 FQGTGA. V was clipped by 6 bases and J by 0 bases, with 10 bases between them. This chain's CDR3 is CASRLASSTDTQYF. The CDR3, as DNA: TGTGCCAGCAGACTTGCCTCTAGCACAGATACGCAGTATTTT.

A few counts support this clone. The V and J genes are TRBV5-4 and TRBJ1-1; 8 nucleotides line up with TRBD1. V dropped 4 bases and J dropped 3; count of bases not matched to a gene: 8. This CDR3 spans 15 amino acids. Germline V gene lookup returns CDR1 SGHNT and CDR2 YYREEE (reference sequence). The CDR3 bases are TGTGCCAGCAGCAGTGCAGGGGGCGCGGACACTGAAGCTTTCTTT. Amino acids: CASSSAGGADTEAFF.

J is TRBJ2-3 and V is TRBV5-6; D unclear. V was pared by 0 bases and J by 6 bases, with 5 bases between. This CDR3 comprises 12 residues. CDR1 is SGHDT and CDR2 is YYEEEE in the germline V gene. CDR3 region: CASSLARDTQYF. The CDR3 coding sequence is TGTGCCAGCAGCTTGGCGCGGGATACGCAGTATTTT.

The chain recombines TRBV11-3 with TRBJ2-3; 8 positions agree with TRBD2. Germline-derived CDR1 and CDR2 are SGHNT and YENEEA. V trimming: 5 bases; J trimming: 6 bases; junction bases outside the gene matches: 13. The CDR3 covers 16 residues. This CDR3 is CASSLLSGGPSDTQYF. For the CDR3, the DNA is TGTGCCAGCAGCCTATTATCGGGGGGGCCGTCGGATACGCAGTATTTT. Full variable domain (remainder filled in from reference TRBV11-3 and TRBJ2-3): EAGVVQSPRYKIIEKKQPVAFWCNPISGHNTLYWYLQNLGQGPELLIRYENEEAVDDSQLPKDRFSAERLKGVDSTLKIQPAELGDSAVYLCASSLLSGGPSDTQYFGPGTRLTVL.